The T cell receptor (beta chain) described here comes from a study of cytotoxic CD8 clonotypes in ibrutinib-treated CLL (dated by TCRdb to the early 2020s). Concerning the study at large: The cohort included roughly 15 treatment-naive and some 10 relapsed/refractory patients; under 18 were IGHV unmutated. Partial responses were observed in roughly 24 patients and complete responses in 2; after a median follow-up of 68 months, remission was maintained in approximately 15 patients and progression was observed in around twelve. On average, each sample yielded around 230,000 productive templates and tens of thousands of productive rearrangements. Cryopreserved peripheral blood mononuclear cells were obtained before treatment, at response, and at either sustained remission or disease progression. Response samples were taken after a median of 12 months on treatment, ranging from roughly 6 to 36 months. All remission and progressive disease samples were collected while patients were still receiving ibrutinib. Of the 90 or so participants in the trial, about 25 had longitudinal samples available.

Overall study outcomes, separate from this receptor: Baseline clonality was found to be higher than that of age-matched healthy donors and was strongly correlated with circulating CD8+ T-cell counts. Clonality rose at ibrutinib response, remained stable during sustained remission, and dropped back toward baseline at progression. Sustained-remission and progressing patients did not have matched sampling times, and lymph node repertoires were not examined. Public clonotypes were rare and either contracted or stayed stable during treatment, and the rise in clonality at ibrutinib response reflected the expansion of private clonotypes.

The sample's time point label, decoded: approximately eleven months on ibrutinib. For TCR beta library preparation, around 2 micrograms of genomic DNA were isolated from cryopreserved PBMCs. High-throughput TCR beta sequencing was performed on longitudinal blood samples from CLL patients receiving ibrutinib monotherapy. The patients were enrolled in a single-center, open-label phase 2 trial of ibrutinib monotherapy. Comment on this clone: The clone's antigen remains unknown. Base qualities are not recorded, but no much larger clone differs from it by a single base.

Each clonotype received, on average, approximately 9.9x coverage in deep resolution sequencing performed on a MiSeq, where the target depth lay between 1 in 1 million and 1 in 200,000 T cells. TCR beta libraries were generated with the immunoSEQ hsTCRB Kit. Under the source paper's analysis protocol: Data were analyzed with ImmunoSEQ Data Assistant and ImmunoSEQ Analyzer, with V, D and J genes assigned per IMGT definitions. Clonality, which ranges from 0 to 1, was calculated as one minus the normalized Shannon entropy of productive rearrangement frequencies. Only overrepresented clonotypes making up at least 0.05% of the repertoire of each patient were included in the public clonotype analysis. Roughly 12 age-matched healthy donor repertoires from immuneACCESS were used as controls for clonality. TCRdb retrieved this table from immuneACCESS and kept in-frame rearrangements only. Not all clones are present; in checked studies, unresolved V genes account for under half, and no reason is known for the remainder. Clone size and the V and J calls come from that table; the DNA yielded D and trimming. Counted in this sample were 120,000 to 150,000 clones; 70% to 80% of them appeared once. 25% to 30% of the sample belongs to the ten largest clones.

CDR1 and CDR2 (SGHRS, YFSETQ) derive from the germline V gene. The V end gives up 0 bases and the J end 4 bases, leaving 6 bases in the junction not matched to a gene. The CDR3, cysteine through phenylalanine, is 16 amino acids long. Only the CDR3 DNA stays, 48 bases, in frame from base 1. The receptor was isolated from a human donor with chronic lymphocytic leukemia. The chain couples TRBV5-1 to TRBJ2-1, with TRBD2 identical over 8 junction bases. Here the sequenced sample was PBMCs, taken after 12 months of ibrutinib treatment. The bases read TGCGCCAGCAGCTTGGGAGCCAGCGGGGGTTACAATGAGCAGTTCTTC. Its amino acids are CASSLGASGGYNEQFF.